This is a list of T cell receptor beta chains from one sample in a study of blood T cell repertoires in COVID-19. TCRdb's copy holds only in-frame clones and misses some; the assay was immunoSEQ multiplex PCR. Counted here are under 400,000 clones, just over 85% occurring once; the ten biggest clones make up about 4.2%. Input material: PBMCs or T cells enriched from blood (not recorded which). The receptors shown here come from a woman aged 40 to 55 with acute COVID-19. Each CDR3 is given with its conserved first and last residue.

CDR3aa: CASSSGTGGYSPLHF
v_gene: TRBV27

CDR3aa: CASSPFGGSIQETQYF
v_gene: TRBV7-9

CDR3aa: CASSQTLTGDEAFF
v_gene: TRBV4-3

CDR3aa: CASSVGGTSGTDTQYF
v_gene: TRBV9

CDR3aa: CASSRQGDGSYEQYF
v_gene: TRBV9

CDR3aa: CASGFIQGSGRLSYNEQFF
v_gene: TRBV12-5

CDR3aa: CASSLVQGNSPLHF
v_gene: TRBV7-2

CDR3aa: CASSEQYATNEKLFF
v_gene: TRBV18

CDR3aa: CASSPNPGQGAGNTEAFF
v_gene: TRBV5-1

CDR3aa: CASSFQGGYNEQFF
v_gene: TRBV28

CDR3aa: CASSRDSGNQPQHF
v_gene: TRBV2

CDR3aa: CASSQDGDTQYF
v_gene: TRBV4-1

CDR3aa: CASRPGTGPYEQYF
v_gene: TRBV6-5

CDR3aa: CASSGTAIPGANVLTF
v_gene: TRBV9

CDR3aa: CASSLRLLRGFDGPGELFF
v_gene: TRBV4-3

CDR3aa: CASSPYRGHTEAFF
v_gene: TRBV18

CDR3aa: CASSRDRGIDTQYF
v_gene: TRBV6-2/TRBV6-3

CDR3aa: CASSQEVRGTDTQYF
v_gene: TRBV4-3

CDR3aa: CASSQVIGGTAYEQYF
v_gene: TRBV4-3

CDR3aa: CASSLDRPLNQPQHF
v_gene: TRBV7-9

CDR3aa: CASSQSDRYTDTQYF
v_gene: TRBV11-3

CDR3aa: CASSKVRDYEQYF
v_gene: TRBV21-1

CDR3aa: CASSLIGFGGYTGELFF
v_gene: TRBV7-6